This entry lists 26 T cell receptor beta chains sequenced from one sample in a study of CD8 T cells in Susac syndrome. Reverse transcription of 0.5 to 1 ug RNA was performed with random hexamers. TCRdb re-analysed the immunoSEQ multiplex PCR reads in MiXCR, keeping a single row per CDR3 protein. The profile shows some 160,000 distinct CDR3 sequences, around 95% of them singletons. Sample: CD8+ T cells from PBMCs. The receptors stem from a human donor with multiple sclerosis.

This clonotype was seen once. J is TRBJ2-1 and V is TRBV7-9; tentatively, D is TRBD2 (6 bases). V lost 5 bases and J 0 bases, leaving 14 bases between the germline ends. Germline CDR1 is SEHNR and CDR2 is FQNEAQ (reference sequence). The CDR3 consists of 16 residues. The CDR3 loop is CASSGYRGSSYNEQFF. The CDR3 DNA reads TGTGCCAGCAGCGGGTATCGGGGGAGCTCCTACAATGAGCAGTTCTTC.

The V call is TRBV6-5, the J call TRBJ2-5, with 12 positions matching TRBD2. The CDR3 runs to 15 residues. From germline, CDR1 is MNHEY and CDR2 SVGAGI. With 5 bases clipped from V and 0 bases from J, the junction kept 1 base outside the gene matches. CDR3 coding DNA: TGTGCCAGCAGTCGACTAGCGGGAGACCAAGAGACCCAGTACTTC. Its protein product is CASSRLAGDQETQYF.

The rearrangement links TRBV27 to TRBJ2-4; TRBD1 matches at 10 bases. CDR3 length equals 16 residues. Germline V lookup: CDR1 MNHEY, CDR2 SMNVEV (reference sequence). Unmatched junction bases numbered 9, after V lost 5 bases and J lost 5 bases. CDR3 sequence (DNA): TGTGCCAGCAGTCCCCATCCCGGACAGGGGGAAAACATTCAGTACTTC. The encoded protein is CASSPHPGQGENIQYF.

The rearrangement joins TRBV27 to TRBJ2-1; 9 bases are a match to TRBD2. V shed 0 bases and J 6 bases; nucleotides not matched to a gene: 9. Germline CDR1 and CDR2: MNHEY and SMNVEV (reference sequence). The CDR3 extends over 17 amino acids. CDR3 nucleotides: TGTGCCAGCAGTTTATCCATGGGGACTAGCCCTCTCAATGAGCAGTTCTTC. Protein product: CASSLSMGTSPLNEQFF.

V gene TRBV12-5 combines with J gene TRBJ1-1; possible D gene TRBD1, 6 bases. Germline CDR1 and CDR2: LGHNT and FRNRAP. V was cut by 2 bases and J by 7 bases, with 11 bases left in between. This CDR3 is built from 13 residues. The CDR3: CASGLYMDSEAFF. The CDR3, as DNA: TGTGCTAGTGGTTTGTACATGGACAGTGAAGCTTTCTTT.

The chain links TRBV2 to TRBJ1-1; D perhaps matches TRBD1 (5 bases). The germline V and J ends were trimmed by 6 bases and 12 bases, with 11 bases remaining between them. The CDR3 runs to 10 residues. Germline CDR1 and CDR2: SNHLY and FYNNEI. The chain's CDR3 is CASRGRVTFF. DNA for the CDR3: TGTGCCAGCAGGGGCAGGGTGACTTTCTTT.

This chain uses TRBV9 with TRBJ1-2; D unresolved. The CDR3 contains 11 residues. Germline loops: CDR1 SGDLS, CDR2 YYNGEE. The V and J ends lost 0 bases and 10 bases respectively, with 7 bases between them. The CDR3 region is CASSVASDYTF. The CDR3 nucleotides read TGTGCCAGCAGCGTAGCCAGTGACTACACCTTC.

The rearrangement joins TRBV30 to TRBJ2-6; either TRBD1 or TRBD2 may fit D (6 bases each). With 5 bases removed from V and 2 bases from J, the gap between germline ends came to 13 bases. This CDR3 is 15 amino acids long. Germline lookup yields CDR1 GTSNPN and CDR2 SVGIG (reference sequence). Here the CDR3 reads CAWSPGATGANVLTF. The CDR3 nucleotides are TGTGCCTGGTCCCCGGGGGCAACTGGGGCCAACGTCCTGACTTTC.

The chain is built from TRBV20-1 and TRBJ2-1; TRBD2 matches 9 bases. V was clipped by 5 bases and J by 1 base; unmatched bases: 6. The CDR3 covers 15 residues. CDR1 and CDR2 from the germline V gene are DFQATT and SNEGSKA (reference sequence). The chain's CDR3 is CSARSGRGSYNEQFF. The CDR3 DNA sequence: TGCAGTGCTCGTAGCGGGAGAGGGTCCTACAATGAGCAGTTCTTC.

This sequence joins TRBV2 and TRBJ2-7; 7 nucleotides agree with TRBD1. V shed 7 bases and J 2 bases; nucleotides not matched to a gene: 11. Germline CDR1 SNHLY, CDR2 FYNNEI. This CDR3 has 15 amino acids. The CDR3 coding sequence is TGTGCCAGCAATAAAAGGGACAGCCTTACCTACGAGCAGTACTTC. The encoded protein is CASNKRDSLTYEQYF.

The chain combines TRBV29-1 with TRBJ1-1; D unresolved. This CDR3 has 11 residues. CDR1 SQVTM and CDR2 ANQGSEA come from the germline V gene. V lost 7 bases and J lost 0, with 6 bases in between. The CDR3 region is CSASVNTEAFF. The CDR3 DNA follows: TGCAGCGCTTCAGTGAACACTGAAGCTTTCTTT.

The chain couples TRBV9 to TRBJ1-1; a weak D match, TRBD1 (6 bases). The length of the CDR3 is 15 residues. V was shortened by 3 bases and J by 8 bases, with 20 bases between the two germline ends. CDR1 and CDR2 from the germline V gene are SGDLS and YYNGEE. The CDR3 sequence: CASSGGDIPQVEAFF. DNA for the CDR3: TGTGCCAGCAGCGGGGGGGACATCCCCCAAGTGGAAGCTTTCTTT.

This chain links TRBV7-9 with TRBJ1-2; no definite D call. CDR3 length equals 10 residues. The V end was cut by 5 bases, the J end by 9 bases, with 7 bases between. Per germline, CDR1 SEHNR and CDR2 FQNEAQ (reference sequence). The CDR3, as DNA: TGTGCCAGCAGCCGTGTGAGCTACACCTTC. Encoded protein: CASSRVSYTF.

This chain uses TRBV12-3 or TRBV12-4 with TRBJ2-3, with 14 positions matching TRBD2. The CDR3 runs to 13 residues. Losses at the gene ends were 6 bases for V and 14 bases for J; bases not matched to a gene: 7. The CDR3 DNA sequence: TGTGCCAGCAGGGAGACTAGCGGGGGGGCCGGGTATTTT. This sequence encodes CASRETSGGAGYF.

J is TRBJ1-2 and V is TRBV27; possibly TRBD1 for D (5 bases). In germline, CDR1 is MNHEY, CDR2 SMNVEV (reference sequence). The germline V and J ends were trimmed by 0 bases and 4 bases, with 12 bases remaining between them. There are 15 residues in the CDR3. For the CDR3, the DNA is TGTGCCAGCAGTTTATCGCGGGTTGGGGGCTATGGCTACACCTTC. Translation: CASSLSRVGGYGYTF.

The V and J genes are TRBV27 and TRBJ2-3; D call uncertain. This CDR3 spans 14 amino acids. Trimming cost V 6 bases and J 0 bases, with 10 bases left between them. CDR1 and CDR2 from the germline V gene are MNHEY and SMNVEV (reference sequence). The CDR3 DNA is TGTGCCAGCAGCCCGGACGCTAGCACAGATACGCAGTATTTT. Translated: CASSPDASTDTQYF.

V is TRBV29-1 and J is TRBJ1-1; D is perhaps TRBD1 (6 bases). Germline V gene lookup returns CDR1 SQVTM and CDR2 ANQGSEA. The CDR3 sequence is 15 residues long. V dropped 4 bases and J dropped 0 bases, with 15 bases sitting between them. DNA for the CDR3: TGCAGCGTTGTGGTCCGGGACAACTTGAACACTGAAGCTTTCTTT. This sequence encodes CSVVVRDNLNTEAFF.

The chain employs TRBV9 and TRBJ2-1; no firm D call. CDR3 length equals 18 residues. Per germline, CDR1 SGDLS and CDR2 YYNGEE. Trimming cost V 2 bases and J 0 bases, with 18 bases left between them. CDR3 sequence (DNA): TGTGCCAGCAGCGTCCAATGGATCGGAGAAAGCTCCTACAATGAGCAGTTCTTC. The encoded protein is CASSVQWIGESSYNEQFF.

The chain combines TRBV27 with TRBJ2-1; maybe TRBD2 (6 bases). Deletions cut 5 bases from V and 5 bases from J, with 13 bases between. Germline V gene data show CDR1 as MNHEY and CDR2 as SMNVEV (reference sequence). The CDR3 has 14 residues. CDR3 nucleotides: TGTGCCAGCAGTCGCCGGATAGCGGACAATGAGCAGTTCTTC. Translated: CASSRRIADNEQFF.

This chain uses TRBV20-1 with TRBJ2-4; 7 nucleotides match TRBD2. This CDR3 has 15 amino acids. The germline V gene encodes CDR1 DFQATT and CDR2 SNEGSKA (reference sequence). The V segment lost 0 bases and the J segment 9 bases; nucleotides outside the gene matches: 11. CDR3 bases: TGCAGTGCTAGAGAGTGGGCTGGGGGACTACCCATTCAGTACTTC. This gives the protein CSAREWAGGLPIQYF.

The chain carries TRBV30 and TRBJ1-5; no reliable D call. Germline CDR1 reads GTSNPN; CDR2 reads SVGIG (reference sequence). The V end lost 3 bases, the J end lost 1 base, and 10 bases lay between the germline ends. The CDR3 is 14 amino acids. DNA of the CDR3: TGTGCCTGGAGCGAGGACTGGAGCAATCAGCCCCAGCATTTT. The encoded protein is CAWSEDWSNQPQHF. The full variable domain, completed using reference TRBV30 and TRBJ1-5, is SQTIHQWPATLVQPVGSPLSLECTVEGTSNPNLYWYRQAAGRGLQLLFYSVGIGQISSEVPQNLSASRPQDRQFILSSKKLLLSDSGFYLCAWSEDWSNQPQHFGDGTRLSIL.

The chain has TRBV7-9 and TRBJ1-2, with 7 bases aligning to TRBD1. CDR3 length: 13 residues. J lost 4 bases, V lost 5 bases, and 4 bases had no gene match. Germline assignment: CDR1 SEHNR and CDR2 FQNEAQ (reference sequence). In nucleotides, the CDR3 is TGTGCCAGCAGCCAAGGGGGCACCTATGGCTACACCTTC. It specifies CASSQGGTYGYTF.

The chain links TRBV6-5 to TRBJ2-1; D gene ambiguous. V was cut by 6 bases and J by 3 bases, with 6 bases left in between. Germline lookup yields CDR1 MNHEY and CDR2 SVGAGI. The CDR3 runs 12 residues. CDR3 sequence (DNA): TGTGCCAGCAGGGACGGCTACAATGAGCAGTTCTTC. The encoded protein is CASRDGYNEQFF.

In this sample, this clonotype turned up a few times. The J gene is TRBJ2-3, the V gene TRBV12-3 or TRBV12-4; D uncertain. The CDR3 is made up of 13 amino acids. Trimming removed 6 bases at V and 0 bases at J, with 7 bases between. The CDR3 loop reads CASSQTSTDTQYF. The CDR3 DNA follows: TGTGCCAGCAGCCAGACTAGCACAGATACGCAGTATTTT.

This chain joins TRBV29-1 and TRBJ2-3, with 7 positions matching TRBD2. CDR1 and CDR2 from the germline V gene are SQVTM and ANQGSEA. Germline trimming cut 8 bases from V and 7 bases from J; bases unmatched to any gene: 3. The CDR3 covers 10 residues. The CDR3 here is CSWGGYTQYF. The DNA for the CDR3 is TGCAGCTGGGGGGGGTATACGCAGTATTTT.

This clonotype occurred a few times. The junction and the germline gene differ at one end; a read error may be behind it. The rearrangement joins TRBV11-2 to TRBJ2-7, with D unclear. The CDR3 runs to 13 residues. CDR1 and CDR2 (germline): SGHAT, FQNNGV. The CDR3 DNA reads as TGTGCCAGCAGTTTAGCCGCGAGCTACGAGCAGTACTTC. It translates to CASSLAASYEQYF. The full variable domain, with the rest looked up from reference TRBV11-2 and TRBJ2-7, is EAGVAQSPRYKIIEKRQSVAFWCNPISGHATLYWYQQILGQGPKLLIQFQNNGVVDDSQLPKDRFSAERLKGVDSTLKIQPAKLEDSAVYLCASSLAASYEQYFGPGTRLTVT.